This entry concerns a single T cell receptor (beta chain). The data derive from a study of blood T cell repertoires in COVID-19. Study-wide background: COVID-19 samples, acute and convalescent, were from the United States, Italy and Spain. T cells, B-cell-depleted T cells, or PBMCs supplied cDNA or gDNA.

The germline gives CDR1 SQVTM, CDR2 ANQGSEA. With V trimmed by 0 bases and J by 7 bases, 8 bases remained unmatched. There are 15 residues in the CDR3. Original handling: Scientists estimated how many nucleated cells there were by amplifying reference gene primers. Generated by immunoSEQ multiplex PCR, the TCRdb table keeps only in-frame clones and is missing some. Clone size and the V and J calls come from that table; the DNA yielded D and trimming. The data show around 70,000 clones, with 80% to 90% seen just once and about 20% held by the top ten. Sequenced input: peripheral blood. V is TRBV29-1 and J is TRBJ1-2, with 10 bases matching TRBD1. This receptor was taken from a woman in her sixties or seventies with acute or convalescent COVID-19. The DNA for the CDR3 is TGCAGCGTTGAAGATGGGGGACAGGGGTGGTTTGGCTACACCTTC. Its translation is CSVEDGGQGWFGYTF.